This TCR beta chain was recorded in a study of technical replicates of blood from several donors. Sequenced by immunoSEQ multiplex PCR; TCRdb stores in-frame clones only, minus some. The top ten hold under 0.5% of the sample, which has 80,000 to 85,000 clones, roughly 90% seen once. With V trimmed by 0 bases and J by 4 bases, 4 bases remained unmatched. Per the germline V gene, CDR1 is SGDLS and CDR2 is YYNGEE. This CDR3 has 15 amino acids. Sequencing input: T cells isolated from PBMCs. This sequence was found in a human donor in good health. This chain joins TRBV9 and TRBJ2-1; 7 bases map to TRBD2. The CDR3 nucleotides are TGTGCCAGCAGCGTAGCTGGACTAGGGTACAATGAGCAGTTCTTC. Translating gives CASSVAGLGYNEQFF.